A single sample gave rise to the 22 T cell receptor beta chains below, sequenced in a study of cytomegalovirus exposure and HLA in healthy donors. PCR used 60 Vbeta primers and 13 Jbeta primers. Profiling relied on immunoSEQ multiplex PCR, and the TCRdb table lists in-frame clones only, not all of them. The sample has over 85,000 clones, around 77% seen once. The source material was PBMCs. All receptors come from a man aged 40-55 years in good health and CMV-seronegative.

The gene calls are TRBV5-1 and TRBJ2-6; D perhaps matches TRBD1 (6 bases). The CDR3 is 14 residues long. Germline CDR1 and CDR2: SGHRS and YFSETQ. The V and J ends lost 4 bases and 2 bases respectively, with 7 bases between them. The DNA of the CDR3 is TGCGCCAGCAGCGAGGGGGCTGGGGCCAACGTCCTGACTTTC. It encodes CASSEGAGANVLTF.

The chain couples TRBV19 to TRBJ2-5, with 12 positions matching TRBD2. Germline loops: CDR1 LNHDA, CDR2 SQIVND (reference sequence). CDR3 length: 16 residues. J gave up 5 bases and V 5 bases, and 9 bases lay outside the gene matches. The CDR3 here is CASSDRPGLAGETQYF. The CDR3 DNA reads TGTGCCAGTAGTGACAGACCCGGACTAGCGGGGGAGACCCAGTACTTC.

In DNA, the CDR3 is TGTGCCAGCAGTCCACGGGACAGGGAGGCTCGCTATGGCTACACCTTC. It encodes CASSPRDREARYGYTF. This chain links TRBV27 with TRBJ1-2; TRBD1 agrees at 9 bases. This CDR3 is 16 amino acids long. Germline V gene lookup returns CDR1 MNHEY and CDR2 SMNVEV (reference sequence). With V trimmed by 5 bases and J by 4 bases, 11 bases remained unmatched.

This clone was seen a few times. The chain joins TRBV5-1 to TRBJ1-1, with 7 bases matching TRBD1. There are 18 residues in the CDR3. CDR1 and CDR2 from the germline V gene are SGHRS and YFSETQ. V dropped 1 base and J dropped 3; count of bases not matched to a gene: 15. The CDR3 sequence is CASSLRDRAEEVDTEAFF. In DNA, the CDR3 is TGCGCCAGCAGCTTGAGGGACAGAGCCGAAGAGGTGGACACTGAAGCTTTCTTT.

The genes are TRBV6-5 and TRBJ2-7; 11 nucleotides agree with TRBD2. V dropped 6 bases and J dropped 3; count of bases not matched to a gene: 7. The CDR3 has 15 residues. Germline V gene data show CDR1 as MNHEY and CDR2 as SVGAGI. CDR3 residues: CASRTGTSGIYEQYF. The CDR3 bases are TGTGCCAGCAGAACCGGGACTAGCGGAATCTACGAGCAGTACTTC.

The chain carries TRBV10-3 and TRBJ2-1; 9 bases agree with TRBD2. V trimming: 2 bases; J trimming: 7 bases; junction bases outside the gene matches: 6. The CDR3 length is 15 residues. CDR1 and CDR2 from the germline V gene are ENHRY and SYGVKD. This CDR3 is CAISEAGGGANEQFF. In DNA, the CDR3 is TGTGCCATCAGTGAGGCCGGCGGGGGGGCAAATGAGCAGTTCTTC.

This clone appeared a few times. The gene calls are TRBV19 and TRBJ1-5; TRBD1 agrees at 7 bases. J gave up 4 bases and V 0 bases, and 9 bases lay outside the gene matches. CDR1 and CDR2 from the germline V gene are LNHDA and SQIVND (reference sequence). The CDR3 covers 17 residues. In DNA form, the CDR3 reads TGTGCCAGTAGTATAGAAAACTTACAGGGGAAGAATCAGCCCCAGCATTTT. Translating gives CASSIENLQGKNQPQHF.

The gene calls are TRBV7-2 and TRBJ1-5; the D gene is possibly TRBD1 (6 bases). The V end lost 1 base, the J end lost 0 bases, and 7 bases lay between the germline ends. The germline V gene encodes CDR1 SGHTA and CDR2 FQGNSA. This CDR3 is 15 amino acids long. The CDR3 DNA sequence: TGTGCCAGCAGCTTAGGCAGGGGTAGCAATCAGCCCCAGCATTTT. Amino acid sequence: CASSLGRGSNQPQHF.

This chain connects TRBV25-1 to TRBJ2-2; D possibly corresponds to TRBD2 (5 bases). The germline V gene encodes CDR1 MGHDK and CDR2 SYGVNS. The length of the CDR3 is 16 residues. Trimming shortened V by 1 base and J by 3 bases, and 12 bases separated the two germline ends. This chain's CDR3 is CASSEFRDADTGELFF. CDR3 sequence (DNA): TGTGCCAGCAGTGAATTTCGGGATGCGGACACCGGGGAGCTGTTTTTT.

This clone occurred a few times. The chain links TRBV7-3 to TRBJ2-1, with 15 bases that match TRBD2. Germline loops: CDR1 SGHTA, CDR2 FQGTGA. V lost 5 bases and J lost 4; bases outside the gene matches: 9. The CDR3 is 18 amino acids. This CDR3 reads CASSPGLAGGYQYNEQFF. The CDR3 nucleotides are TGTGCCAGCAGCCCGGGACTAGCGGGGGGTTACCAGTACAATGAGCAGTTCTTC.

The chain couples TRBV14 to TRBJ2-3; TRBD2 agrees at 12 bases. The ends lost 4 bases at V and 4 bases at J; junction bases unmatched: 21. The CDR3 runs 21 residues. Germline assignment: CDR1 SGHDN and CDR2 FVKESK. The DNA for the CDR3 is TGTGCCAGCAGCCGGGCTAGCGGGGGGGCCACCGGGTTCGGCAGCTCAGATACGCAGTATTTT. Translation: CASSRASGGATGFGSSDTQYF.

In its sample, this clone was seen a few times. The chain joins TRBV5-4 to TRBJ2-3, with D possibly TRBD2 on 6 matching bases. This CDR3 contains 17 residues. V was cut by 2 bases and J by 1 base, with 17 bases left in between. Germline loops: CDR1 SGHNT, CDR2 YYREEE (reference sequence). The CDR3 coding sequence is TGTGCCAGCAGCTTCGGTTTAATAGCTAGCGGCACAGATACGCAGTATTTT. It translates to CASSFGLIASGTDTQYF.

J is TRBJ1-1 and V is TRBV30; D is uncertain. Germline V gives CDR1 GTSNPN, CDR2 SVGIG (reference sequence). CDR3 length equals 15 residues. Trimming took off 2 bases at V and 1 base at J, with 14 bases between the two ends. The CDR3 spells CAWSPPGAANTEAFF. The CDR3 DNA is TGTGCCTGGAGTCCTCCGGGAGCCGCGAACACTGAAGCTTTCTTT.

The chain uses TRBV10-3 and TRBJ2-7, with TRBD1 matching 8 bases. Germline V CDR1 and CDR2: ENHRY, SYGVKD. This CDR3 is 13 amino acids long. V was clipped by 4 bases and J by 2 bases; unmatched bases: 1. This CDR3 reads CAISGQGPYEQYF. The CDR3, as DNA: TGTGCCATCAGTGGACAGGGGCCCTACGAGCAGTACTTC.

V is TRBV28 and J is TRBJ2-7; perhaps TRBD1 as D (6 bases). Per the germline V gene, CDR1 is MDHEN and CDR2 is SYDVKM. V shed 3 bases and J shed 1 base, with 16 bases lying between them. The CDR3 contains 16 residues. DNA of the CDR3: TGTGCCAGCAGTTTCACCCCGGGCAGGGGTTCCTACGAGCAGTACTTC. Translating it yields CASSFTPGRGSYEQYF.

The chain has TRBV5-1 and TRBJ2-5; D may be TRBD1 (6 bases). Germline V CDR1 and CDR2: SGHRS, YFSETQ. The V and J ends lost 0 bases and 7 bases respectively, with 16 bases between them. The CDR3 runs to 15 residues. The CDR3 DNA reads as TGCGCCAGCAGCTTGGCCCTGGCGGACAGAGCGACCCAGTACTTC. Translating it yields CASSLALADRATQYF.

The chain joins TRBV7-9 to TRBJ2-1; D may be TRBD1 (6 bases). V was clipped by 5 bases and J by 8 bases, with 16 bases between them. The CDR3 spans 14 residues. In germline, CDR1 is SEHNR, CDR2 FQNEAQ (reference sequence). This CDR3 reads CASSTRQVGDEQFF. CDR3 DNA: TGTGCCAGCAGCACCCGACAGGTCGGCGATGAGCAGTTCTTC.

Here the CDR3 DNA reads TGTGCCAGCAGCCCGATGGGGCCTTTGAACACTGAAGCTTTCTTT. This sequence encodes CASSPMGPLNTEAFF. The V call is TRBV13, the J call TRBJ1-1; possibly TRBD1 for D (5 bases). Trimming took 5 bases from V and 0 from J, leaving 13 bases between them. The CDR3 sequence is 15 residues long. From germline, CDR1 is PRHDT and CDR2 FYEKMQ (reference sequence).

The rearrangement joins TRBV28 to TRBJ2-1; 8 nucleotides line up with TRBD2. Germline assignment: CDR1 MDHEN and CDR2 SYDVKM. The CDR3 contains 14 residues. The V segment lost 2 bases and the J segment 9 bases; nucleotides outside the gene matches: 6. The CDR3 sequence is CASSLRLAGFEQFF. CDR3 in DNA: TGTGCCAGCAGTTTAAGATTAGCGGGATTTGAGCAGTTCTTC. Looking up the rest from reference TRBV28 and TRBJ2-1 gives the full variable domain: DVKVTQSSRYLVKRTGEKVFLECVQDMDHENMFWYRQDPGLGLRLIYFSYDVKMKEKGDIPEGYSVSREKKERFSLILESASTNQTSMYLCASSLRLAGFEQFFGPGTRLTVL.

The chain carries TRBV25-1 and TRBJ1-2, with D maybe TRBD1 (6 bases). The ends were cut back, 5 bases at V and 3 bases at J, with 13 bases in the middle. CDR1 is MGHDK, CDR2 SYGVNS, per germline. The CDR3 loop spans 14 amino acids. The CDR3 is CASSTQQGHYGYTF. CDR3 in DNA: TGTGCCAGCAGTACCCAACAGGGCCACTATGGCTACACCTTC.

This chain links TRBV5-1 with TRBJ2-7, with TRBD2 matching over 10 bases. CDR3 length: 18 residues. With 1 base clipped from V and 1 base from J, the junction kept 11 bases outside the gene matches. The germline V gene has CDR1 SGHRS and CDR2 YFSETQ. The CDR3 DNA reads TGCGCCAGCAGCTTGAGGGGGGGACTAGCGAGAACTTCCTACGAGCAGTACTTC. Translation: CASSLRGGLARTSYEQYF.

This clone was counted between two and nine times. The CDR3 DNA reads as TGTGCCAGCAGAGGGACAGCGAACACTGAAGCTTTCTTT. Its translation: CASRGTANTEAFF. This chain links TRBV6-1 with TRBJ1-1; TRBD1 matches at 7 bases. Germline trimming cut 6 bases from V and 1 base from J; bases unmatched to any gene: 2. From germline, CDR1 is MNHNS and CDR2 SASEGT. The CDR3 runs 13 residues.